Listed below are T cell receptor beta chains from one sample, sequenced in a study of blood T cell repertoires in COVID-19. Assay: immunoSEQ multiplex PCR; the TCRdb copy retains only in-frame clones and omits some. The sample yields some 49,000 clones, approximately 80% seen once. The sequencing input was peripheral blood. All receptors derive from a woman in her sixties with acute or convalescent COVID-19. The CDR3 runs from the conserved cysteine through the conserved F or W. Fields, in order: V gene, CDR3 length, J gene, D gene, clone size, CDR3 protein, CDR3 DNA. A D gene is named only where the DNA matches it firmly. Expanded clones are given a class, and other clones once, few, many or no size at all.

TRBV21-1	16	TRBJ1-6	.	few	CASSPRGSRGNSPLHF	TGTGCCAGCAGCCCCCGCGGGTCCCGAGGTAATTCACCCCTCCACTTT
TRBV14	17	TRBJ2-1	TRBD2	.	CASSQDVGSGRAKEQFF	TGTGCCAGCAGCCAAGATGTGGGTAGCGGGAGGGCCAAGGAGCAGTTCTTC
TRBV19	14	TRBJ1-5	.	.	CASSLGGGNQPQHF	TGTGCCAGTAGCCTAGGGGGGGGCAATCAGCCCCAGCATTTT
TRBV6-5	14	TRBJ2-6	.	.	CASSYFSWANVLTF	TGTGCCAGCAGTTACTTCTCTTGGGCCAACGTCCTGACTTTC
TRBV5-1	17	TRBJ1-1	.	.	CASSADIPPSSNTEAFF	TGCGCCAGCAGCGCCGACATACCCCCTTCCAGTAACACTGAAGCTTTCTTT
TRBV19	14	TRBJ1-1	TRBD1	.	CASSTDPQGSEAFF	TGTGCCAGTAGTACCGATCCACAGGGGTCTGAAGCTTTCTTT
TRBV6-5	13	TRBJ1-6	TRBD1	.	CATWDRARSPLHF	TGTGCCACTTGGGACAGGGCACGTTCACCCCTCCACTTT
TRBV2	13	TRBJ2-2	.	.	CASSRGNTGELFF	TGTGCCAGCAGCCGAGGGAACACCGGGGAGCTGTTTTTT
TRBV27	16	TRBJ2-7	TRBD2	.	CASSLRAGGLPYEQYF	TGTGCCAGCAGTTTAAGGGCGGGGGGCCTCCCCTACGAGCAGTACTTC
TRBV30	15	TRBJ1-5	.	.	CAWTEDSAGNQPQHF	TGTGCCTGGACCGAGGACTCCGCGGGCAATCAGCCCCAGCATTTT
TRBV9	16	TRBJ2-3	TRBD2	.	CASSPTGLAPEDTQYF	TGTGCCAGCAGCCCCACCGGACTAGCTCCGGAAGATACGCAGTATTTT
TRBV5-8	14	TRBJ1-2	.	.	CASSLVQGLGGYTF	TGTGCCAGCAGCTTGGTTCAGGGGCTTGGTGGCTACACCTTC
TRBV3-1/TRBV3-2	13	TRBJ1-1	.	.	CASSHGTQGKAFF	TGTGCCAGCAGCCATGGCACGCAGGGAAAAGCTTTCTTT
TRBV28	15	TRBJ2-1	TRBD2	.	CASSLFSSGRNEQFF	TGTGCCAGCAGTTTATTCAGTAGCGGGAGGAATGAGCAGTTCTTC
TRBV19	14	TRBJ1-5	.	.	CAANRENSNQPQHF	TGTGCCGCTAACAGGGAAAATAGCAATCAGCCCCAGCATTTT
TRBV29-1	14	TRBJ2-7	.	once	CRGTGQKDSYEQYF	TGCAGGGGAACAGGGCAGAAGGATTCCTACGAGCAGTACTTC